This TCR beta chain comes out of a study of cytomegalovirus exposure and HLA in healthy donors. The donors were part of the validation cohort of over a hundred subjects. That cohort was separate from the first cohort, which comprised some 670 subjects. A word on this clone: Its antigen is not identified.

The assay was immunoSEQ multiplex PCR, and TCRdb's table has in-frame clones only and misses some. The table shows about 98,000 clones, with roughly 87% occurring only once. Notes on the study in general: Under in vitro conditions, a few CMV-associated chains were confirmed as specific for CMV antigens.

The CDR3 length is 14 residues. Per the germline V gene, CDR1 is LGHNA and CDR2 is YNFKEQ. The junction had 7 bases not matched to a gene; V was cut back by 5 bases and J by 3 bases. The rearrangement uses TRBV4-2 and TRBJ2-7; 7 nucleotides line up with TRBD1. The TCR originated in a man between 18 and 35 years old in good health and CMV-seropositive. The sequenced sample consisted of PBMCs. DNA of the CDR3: TGTGCCAGCAGCACCCGGACAGGCGGCTACGAGCAGTACTTC. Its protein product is CASSTRTGGYEQYF.